A single sample is the source of the 22 T cell receptor beta chains below, sequenced in a study of radiotherapy plus CTLA-4 blockade in lung cancer. Profiled with immunoSEQ multiplex PCR; TCRdb holds only in-frame clones, not every one. The data hold around 86,000 clones, with roughly four fifths observed a single time. The sample was peripheral blood, taken from a patient treated with radiotherapy plus ipilimumab. The receptors stem from a human donor with non-small cell lung cancer who had stable disease on radiotherapy plus ipilimumab.

V usage is TRBV7-8 and J usage is TRBJ2-2; TRBD2 matches at 14 bases. Looked up from germline, CDR1 is SGHVS and CDR2 is FQNEAQ. This CDR3 region has 15 residues. The CDR3 nucleotides are TGTGCAATGACTAGCGGGGGGGCGGACACCGGGGAGCTGTTTTTT. This encodes CAMTSGGADTGELFF.

The chain joins TRBV5-1 to TRBJ1-6; D not certain. This CDR3 contains 14 residues. CDR1 is SGHRS and CDR2 is YFSETQ in the germline V gene. Trimming pared 5 bases from V and 17 bases from J, leaving 23 bases between. Here the CDR3 reads CASSLGPELSAVHF. In DNA, the CDR3 is TGCGCCAGCAGTCTAGGGCCGGAGCTGTCGGCCGTCCACTTT.

The chain joins TRBV6-5 to TRBJ2-2; D gene ambiguous. The CDR3 length is 12 residues. V lost 8 bases, J lost 5 bases, and 9 bases lay in between. From germline, CDR1 is MNHEY and CDR2 SVGAGI. DNA for the CDR3: TGTGCCAGCCGCAAGGGAACCGGGGAGCTGTTTTTT. This codes for CASRKGTGELFF.

The chain couples TRBV7-6 to TRBJ2-7, with 8 bases aligning to TRBD2. Trimming removed 1 base from V and 11 bases from J; junction bases left unmatched: 19. The germline V gene has CDR1 SGHVS and CDR2 FNYEAQ. This CDR3 is 17 amino acids long. The CDR3 sequence is CASSLGFAREARRSKYF. The CDR3 DNA follows: TGTGCCAGCAGCTTAGGGTTTGCGCGGGAGGCCCGGAGATCAAAGTACTTC.

The J gene is TRBJ1-2, the V gene TRBV7-8; TRBD1 agrees at 7 bases. The length of the CDR3 is 15 residues. Germline V gene sequence: CDR1 SGHVS, CDR2 FQNEAQ. Losses at the gene ends were 4 bases for V and 2 bases for J; bases not matched to a gene: 7. The CDR3 is CASSYAQGNNYGYTF. The CDR3 DNA is TGTGCCAGCAGCTACGCACAGGGGAACAACTATGGCTACACCTTC.

This clone turned up a few times. As DNA, the CDR3 is TGTGCCAGCAGGACCAGGGGGGATACGCAGTATTTT. It specifies CASRTRGDTQYF. The gene calls are TRBV11-2 and TRBJ2-3; 7 positions match TRBD1. This CDR3 region has 12 residues. The V and J ends lost 6 bases and 6 bases, in that order; junction bases with no gene match: 3. CDR1 SGHAT and CDR2 FQNNGV come from the germline V gene.

This clone has a single count. The V gene is TRBV5-1, the J gene TRBJ1-1, with a tentative D call TRBD1 (5 bases). Trimming took 2 bases from V and 1 from J, leaving 6 bases between them. The CDR3 contains 13 residues. Germline V gives CDR1 SGHRS, CDR2 YFSETQ. The CDR3 sequence is CASSFGQNTEAFF. As DNA, the CDR3 is TGCGCCAGCAGCTTCGGACAGAACACTGAAGCTTTCTTT. The full variable domain, rest sourced from reference TRBV5-1 and TRBJ1-1, is KAGVTQTPRYLIKTRGQQVTLSCSPISGHRSVSWYQQTPGQGLQFLFEYFSETQRNKGNFPGRFSGRQFSNSRSEMNVSTLELGDSALYLCASSFGQNTEAFFGQGTRLTVV.

This clone was seen more than once but under ten times. V gene TRBV7-2 combines with J gene TRBJ2-3, with no clear D. The CDR3 is 13 amino acids. Germline V gene lookup returns CDR1 SGHTA and CDR2 FQGNSA. V was pared by 0 bases and J by 9 bases, with 10 bases between. CDR3 region: CASSLARSRTQYF. In DNA form, the CDR3 reads TGTGCCAGCAGCTTAGCGCGGAGTAGGACGCAGTATTTT.

The chain couples TRBV30 to TRBJ1-5; D gene uncertain. The CDR3 sequence is 13 residues long. V lost 3 bases and J 9 bases, leaving 15 bases between the germline ends. From germline, CDR1 is GTSNPN and CDR2 SVGIG (reference sequence). CDR3 sequence reads: CAWSAGGLGPQHF. CDR3 DNA sequence: TGTGCCTGGAGCGCAGGTGGCTTAGGGCCCCAGCATTTT.

The chain recombines TRBV11-2 with TRBJ1-2; TRBD1 is a possible D gene (5 bases). CDR1 and CDR2 (germline): SGHAT, FQNNGV. The CDR3 spans 14 residues. Trimming cost V 1 base and J 4 bases, with 10 bases left between them. CDR3 region: CASSLVQAPYGYTF. CDR3 DNA: TGTGCCAGCAGCTTAGTACAGGCCCCCTATGGCTACACCTTC.

The chain employs TRBV20-1 and TRBJ1-1; D unresolved. V lost 3 bases and J lost 5, with 7 bases in between. Germline CDR1 is DFQATT and CDR2 is SNEGSKA (reference sequence). CDR3 size: 11 residues. The CDR3 spells CSASTRTEAFF. The CDR3 DNA follows: TGCAGTGCTAGCACGAGAACTGAAGCTTTCTTT.

About this clone: Other DNA sequences in this sample translate to the same CDR3. This rearrangement joins TRBV5-1 to TRBJ1-1, with D perhaps matching TRBD1 (6 bases). CDR3 size: 16 residues. V was trimmed by 1 base and J by 8 bases, leaving 21 bases between them. In germline, CDR1 is SGHRS, CDR2 YFSETQ. The CDR3 DNA reads as TGCGCCAGCAGCTTGAACCCTGACAGGTCCTCGGCCGAAGCTTTCTTT. It yields the protein CASSLNPDRSSAEAFF.

The CDR3 is CASSRSYEQYF. The CDR3 region has the DNA TGCGCCAGCAGCCGCTCCTACGAGCAGTACTTC. The J gene is TRBJ2-7, the V gene TRBV5-1; D uncertain. Germline CDR1 SGHRS, CDR2 YFSETQ. V gave up 4 bases and J gave up 0 bases, with 2 bases separating them. The CDR3 covers 11 residues. Full variable domain (missing parts from reference TRBV5-1 and TRBJ2-7): KAGVTQTPRYLIKTRGQQVTLSCSPISGHRSVSWYQQTPGQGLQFLFEYFSETQRNKGNFPGRFSGRQFSNSRSEMNVSTLELGDSALYLCASSRSYEQYFGPGTRLTVT.

This clone was picked up a small number of times. Additional DNA sequences in this sample encode the identical CDR3. The J gene is TRBJ2-7, the V gene TRBV5-1; D unresolved. The germline V and J ends were trimmed by 0 bases and 7 bases, with 5 bases remaining between them. The germline gives CDR1 SGHRS, CDR2 YFSETQ. CDR3 length: 11 residues. CDR3 nucleotides: TGCGCCAGCAGCTTGGGACGGGAGCAGTACTTC. It codes for CASSLGREQYF.

The rearrangement joins TRBV5-1 to TRBJ1-1; D call uncertain. The germline V gene encodes CDR1 SGHRS and CDR2 YFSETQ. CDR3 size: 11 residues. With 3 bases removed from V and 1 base from J, the gap between germline ends came to 1 base. The CDR3 here is CASSSNTEAFF. In nucleotides, the CDR3 is TGCGCCAGCAGCTCGAACACTGAAGCTTTCTTT.

This chain uses TRBV10-2 with TRBJ2-2; a possible D gene is TRBD1 (5 bases). This CDR3 is 13 amino acids long. From germline, CDR1 is WSHSY and CDR2 SAAADI. V lost 8 bases, J lost 2 bases, and 9 bases lay in between. Here the CDR3 reads CASAQGNTGELFF. CDR3 nucleotide sequence: TGCGCCAGCGCTCAGGGTAACACCGGGGAGCTGTTTTTT.

The V and J genes are TRBV28 and TRBJ1-2; D is possibly TRBD1 (6 bases). The CDR3 has 13 residues. The germline CDR1 and CDR2 sequences are MDHEN and SYDVKM. The V end was cut by 10 bases, the J end by 4 bases, with 16 bases between. This CDR3 reads CATLGGQSYGYTF. The CDR3 DNA sequence: TGTGCCACCCTTGGAGGACAGAGCTATGGCTACACCTTC.

The CDR3 sequence is CASSGNQGFYGYTF. Written as DNA, the CDR3 is TGTGCCAGCAGCGGTAACCAGGGGTTCTATGGCTACACCTTC. The V and J genes are TRBV9 and TRBJ1-2, with D maybe TRBD1 (6 bases). Germline-derived CDR1 and CDR2 are SGDLS and YYNGEE. V lost 3 bases and J 4 bases, leaving 13 bases between the germline ends. CDR3 length equals 14 residues. The full variable domain, its missing parts supplied by reference TRBV9 and TRBJ1-2, is DSGVTQTPKHLITATGQRVTLRCSPRSGDLSVYWYQQSLDQGLQFLIQYYNGEERAKGNILERFSAQQFPDLHSELNLSSLELGDSALYFCASSGNQGFYGYTFGSGTRLTVV.

A few counts support this clone. The J gene is TRBJ2-5, the V gene TRBV5-1; D is possibly TRBD2 (6 bases). Germline assignment: CDR1 SGHRS and CDR2 YFSETQ. Trimming removed 4 bases at V and 0 bases at J, with 13 bases between. The CDR3 covers 15 residues. In nucleotides, the CDR3 is TGCGCCAGCAGCGCCAAGGGACTGGACCAAGAGACCCAGTACTTC. Its protein is CASSAKGLDQETQYF.

This rearrangement joins TRBV29-1 to TRBJ1-1; 7 bases are a match to TRBD1. V lost 8 bases to trimming and J lost 3 bases; unmatched junction nucleotides: 9. This CDR3 has 13 amino acids. The germline gives CDR1 SQVTM, CDR2 ANQGSEA. CDR3 sequence (DNA): TGCAGCACTGGGGGACAGCCTTACACTGAAGCTTTCTTT. Its protein product is CSTGGQPYTEAFF.

V gene TRBV20-1 combines with J gene TRBJ2-7; no clear D gene. The CDR3 sequence is 9 residues long. Trimming left V 7 bases short and J 4 bases short, with 5 bases between. Germline V gives CDR1 DFQATT, CDR2 SNEGSKA (reference sequence). The CDR3 DNA reads TGCAGTGTCGGGTACGAGCAGTACTTC. Translating it yields CSVGYEQYF.

CDR3 nucleotide sequence: TGTGCCAGCAGTTACCGGGACAGGTACACAGATACGCAGTATTTT. It specifies CASSYRDRYTDTQYF. The chain recombines TRBV6-5 with TRBJ2-3, with 8 bases identical to TRBD1. Germline V gene lookup returns CDR1 MNHEY and CDR2 SVGAGI. This CDR3 is 15 amino acids long. With V trimmed by 2 bases and J by 2 bases, 3 bases remained unmatched.